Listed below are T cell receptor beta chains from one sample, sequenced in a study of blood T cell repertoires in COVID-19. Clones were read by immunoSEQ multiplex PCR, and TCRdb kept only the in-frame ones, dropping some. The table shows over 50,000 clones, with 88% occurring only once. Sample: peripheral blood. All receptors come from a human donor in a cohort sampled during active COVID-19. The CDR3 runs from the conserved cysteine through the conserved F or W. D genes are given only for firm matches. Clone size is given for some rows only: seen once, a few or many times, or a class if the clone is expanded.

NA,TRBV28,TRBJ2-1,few,CASSHAKGHVNEQFF,TGTGCCAGCAGTCATGCGAAGGGACATGTGAATGAGCAGTTCTTC
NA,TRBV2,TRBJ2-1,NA,CASSGTAGYNEQFF,TGTGCCAGCAGTGGTACAGCAGGCTACAATGAGCAGTTCTTC
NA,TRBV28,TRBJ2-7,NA,CASSPPRGRSGEQYF,TGTGCCAGCAGCCCCCCCCGCGGCCGGTCCGGCGAGCAGTACTTC
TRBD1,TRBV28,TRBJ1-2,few,CASRTGGTAVSIYGYTF,TGTGCCAGCAGGACCGGTGGGACAGCCGTATCGATCTATGGCTACACCTTC
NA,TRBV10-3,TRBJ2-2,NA,CATTAGIPGELFF,TGTGCCACCACCGCAGGCATACCCGGGGAGCTGTTTTTT
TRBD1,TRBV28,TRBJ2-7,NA,CASRRQGASYEQYF,TGTGCCAGCAGACGACAGGGGGCCTCCTACGAGCAGTACTTC
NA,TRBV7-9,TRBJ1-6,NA,CASSLVMGTNSPLHF,TGTGCCAGCAGCTTAGTCATGGGCACCAATTCACCCCTCCACTTT
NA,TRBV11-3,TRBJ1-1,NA,CASSLGGPGTEAFF,TGTGCCAGCAGCTTAGGGGGCCCCGGGACTGAAGCTTTCTTT
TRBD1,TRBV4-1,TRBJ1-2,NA,CASSQNLMGQGLYGYTF,TGCGCCAGCAGCCAAAACCTGATGGGACAGGGGCTCTATGGCTACACCTTC
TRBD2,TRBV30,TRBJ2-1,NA,CAWSVSGGAYNEQFF,TGTGCCTGGAGCGTTAGCGGGGGGGCATACAATGAGCAGTTCTTC
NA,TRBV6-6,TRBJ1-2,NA,CASSLGDGVNYGYTF,TGTGCCAGCAGCCTCGGGGATGGGGTCAACTATGGCTACACCTTC
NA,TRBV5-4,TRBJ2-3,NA,CASRMIGGVSDTQYF,TGTGCCAGCAGGATGATAGGGGGTGTCTCAGATACGCAGTATTTT
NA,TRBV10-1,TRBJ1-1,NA,CASSDGFRGAFF,TGCGCCAGCAGTGACGGGTTTCGTGGAGCTTTCTTT
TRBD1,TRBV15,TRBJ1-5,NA,CATSSRGEGGEMWKPQHF,TGTGCCACCAGCTCCCGAGGCGAAGGGGGCGAGATGTGGAAGCCCCAGCATTTT
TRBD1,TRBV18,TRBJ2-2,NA,CASSPLGQGANTGELFF,TGTGCCAGCTCACCACTGGGACAGGGCGCGAACACCGGGGAGCTGTTTTTT
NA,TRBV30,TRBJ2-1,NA,CAWSPTRRSRVNEQFF,TGTGCCTGGAGTCCGACCCGACGGTCCAGGGTGAATGAGCAGTTCTTC
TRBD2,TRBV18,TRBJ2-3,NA,CASSPRLAGAMGDTQYF,TGTGCCAGCTCACCACGTCTAGCGGGAGCAATGGGGGATACGCAGTATTTT
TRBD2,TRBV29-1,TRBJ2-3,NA,CSAPVPGLAGQGTDTQYF,TGCAGCGCCCCTGTTCCGGGACTAGCGGGTCAGGGGACAGATACGCAGTATTTT
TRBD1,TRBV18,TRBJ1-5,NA,CASSPQGAGQPQHF,TGTGCCAGCTCACCACAGGGGGCAGGACAGCCCCAGCATTTT
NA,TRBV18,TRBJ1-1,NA,CASSPPRVAATGATEAFF,TGTGCCAGCTCACCACCTCGGGTGGCAGCCACTGGGGCCACTGAAGCTTTCTTT
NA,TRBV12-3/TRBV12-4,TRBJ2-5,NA,CASRGTSGETQYF,TGTGCCAGCCGCGGGACCTCCGGCGAGACCCAGTACTTC
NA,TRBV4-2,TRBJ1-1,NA,CASSQATGLTEAFF,TGTGCCAGCAGCCAAGCTACAGGCTTAACTGAAGCTTTCTTT